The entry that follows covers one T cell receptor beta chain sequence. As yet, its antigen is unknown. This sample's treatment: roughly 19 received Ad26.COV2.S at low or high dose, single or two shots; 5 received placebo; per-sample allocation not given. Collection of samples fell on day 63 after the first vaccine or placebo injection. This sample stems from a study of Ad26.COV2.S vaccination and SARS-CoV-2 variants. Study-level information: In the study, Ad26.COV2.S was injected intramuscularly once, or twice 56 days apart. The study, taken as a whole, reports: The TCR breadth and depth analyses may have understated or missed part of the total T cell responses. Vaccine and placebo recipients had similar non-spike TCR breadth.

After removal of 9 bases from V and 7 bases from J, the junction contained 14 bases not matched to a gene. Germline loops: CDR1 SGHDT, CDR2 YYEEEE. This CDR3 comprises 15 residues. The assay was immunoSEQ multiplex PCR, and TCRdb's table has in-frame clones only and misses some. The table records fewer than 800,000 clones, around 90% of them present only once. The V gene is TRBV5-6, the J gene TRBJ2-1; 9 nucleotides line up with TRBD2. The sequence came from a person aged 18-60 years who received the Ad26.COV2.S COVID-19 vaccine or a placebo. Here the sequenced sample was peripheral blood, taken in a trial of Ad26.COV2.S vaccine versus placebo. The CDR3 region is CATRSGRGGRNEQFF. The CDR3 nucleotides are TGTGCCACCCGAAGCGGGCGGGGGGGCCGGAATGAGCAGTTCTTC.